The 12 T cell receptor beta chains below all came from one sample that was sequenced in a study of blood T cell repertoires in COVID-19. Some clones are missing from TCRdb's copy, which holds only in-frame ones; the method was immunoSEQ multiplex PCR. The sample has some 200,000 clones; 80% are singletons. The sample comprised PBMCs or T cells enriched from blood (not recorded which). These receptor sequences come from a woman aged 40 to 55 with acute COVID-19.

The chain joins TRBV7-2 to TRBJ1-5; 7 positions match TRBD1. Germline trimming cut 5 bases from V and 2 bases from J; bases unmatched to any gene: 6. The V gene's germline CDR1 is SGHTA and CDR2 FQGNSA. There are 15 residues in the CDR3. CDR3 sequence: CASSIGQEGNQPQHF. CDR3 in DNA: TGTGCCAGCAGCATCGGACAGGAGGGCAATCAGCCCCAGCATTTT.

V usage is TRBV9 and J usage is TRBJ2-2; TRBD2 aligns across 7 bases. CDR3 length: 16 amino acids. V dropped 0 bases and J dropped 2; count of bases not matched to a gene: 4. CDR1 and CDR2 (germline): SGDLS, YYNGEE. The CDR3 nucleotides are TGTGCCAGCAGCGTAGATGGCGGGGGTAACACCGGGGAGCTGTTTTTT. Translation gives CASSVDGGGNTGELFF.

The CDR3 DNA is TGTGCCAGCAGCTTAGGGGACAGGGGAAACACCGGGGAGCTGTTTTTT. Translation gives CASSLGDRGNTGELFF. The V call is TRBV7-6, the J call TRBJ2-2, with TRBD1 matching 10 bases. J lost 2 bases, V lost 1 base, and 1 base had no gene match. Germline CDR1 is SGHVS and CDR2 is FNYEAQ. The CDR3 sequence is 16 residues long.

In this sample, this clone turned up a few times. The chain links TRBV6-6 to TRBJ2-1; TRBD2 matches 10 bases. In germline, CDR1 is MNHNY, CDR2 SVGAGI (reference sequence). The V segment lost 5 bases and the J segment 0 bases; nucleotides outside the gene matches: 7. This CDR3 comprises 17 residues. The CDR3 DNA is TGTGCCAGCAGTCCAACAGCGGGGGGGAGCTCCTACAATGAGCAGTTCTTC. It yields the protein CASSPTAGGSSYNEQFF.

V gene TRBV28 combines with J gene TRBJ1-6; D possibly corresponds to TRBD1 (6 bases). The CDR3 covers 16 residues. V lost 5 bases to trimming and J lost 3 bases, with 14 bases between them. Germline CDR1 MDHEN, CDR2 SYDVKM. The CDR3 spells CASSPDRSIYNSPLHF. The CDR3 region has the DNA TGTGCCAGCAGTCCGGACAGATCCATCTATAATTCACCCCTCCACTTT.

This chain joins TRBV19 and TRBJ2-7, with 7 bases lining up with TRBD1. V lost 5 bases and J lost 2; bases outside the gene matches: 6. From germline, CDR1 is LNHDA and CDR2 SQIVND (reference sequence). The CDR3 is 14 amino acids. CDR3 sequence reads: CASSSRDSPYEQYF. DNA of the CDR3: TGTGCCAGTAGTTCCCGGGACAGTCCCTACGAGCAGTACTTC.

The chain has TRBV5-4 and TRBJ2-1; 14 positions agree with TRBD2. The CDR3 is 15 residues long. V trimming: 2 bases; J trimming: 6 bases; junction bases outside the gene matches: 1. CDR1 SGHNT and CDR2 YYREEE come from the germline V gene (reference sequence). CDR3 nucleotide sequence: TGTGCCAGCAGCTTAGGACTAGCGGGGGGCAATGAGCAGTTCTTC. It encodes CASSLGLAGGNEQFF.

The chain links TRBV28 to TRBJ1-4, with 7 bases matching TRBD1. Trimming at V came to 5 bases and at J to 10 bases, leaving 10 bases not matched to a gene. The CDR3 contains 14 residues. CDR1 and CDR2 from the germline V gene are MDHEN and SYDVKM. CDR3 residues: CASSPGQVVGKLFF. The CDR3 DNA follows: TGTGCCAGCAGTCCTGGACAGGTTGTCGGAAAACTGTTTTTT.

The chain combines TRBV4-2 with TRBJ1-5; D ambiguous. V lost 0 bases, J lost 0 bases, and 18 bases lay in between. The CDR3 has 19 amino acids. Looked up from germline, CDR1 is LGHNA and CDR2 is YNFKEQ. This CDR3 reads CASSQDPAGKLSSNQPQHF. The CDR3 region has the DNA TGTGCCAGCAGCCAAGACCCGGCGGGGAAACTCTCTAGCAATCAGCCCCAGCATTTT.

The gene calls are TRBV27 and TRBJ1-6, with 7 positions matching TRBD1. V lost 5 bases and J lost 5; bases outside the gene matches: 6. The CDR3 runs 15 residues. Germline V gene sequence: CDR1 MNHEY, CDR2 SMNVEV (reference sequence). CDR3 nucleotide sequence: TGTGCCAGCAGTCCACGACAGGGAGATAATTCACCCCTCCACTTT. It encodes CASSPRQGDNSPLHF.

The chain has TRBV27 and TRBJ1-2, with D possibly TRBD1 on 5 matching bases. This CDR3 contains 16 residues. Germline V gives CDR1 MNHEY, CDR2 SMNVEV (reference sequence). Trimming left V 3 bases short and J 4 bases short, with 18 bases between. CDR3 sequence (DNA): TGTGCCAGCAGTTTGAGTCAGGGTAGTTTGGGCTATGGCTACACCTTC. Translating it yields CASSLSQGSLGYGYTF.

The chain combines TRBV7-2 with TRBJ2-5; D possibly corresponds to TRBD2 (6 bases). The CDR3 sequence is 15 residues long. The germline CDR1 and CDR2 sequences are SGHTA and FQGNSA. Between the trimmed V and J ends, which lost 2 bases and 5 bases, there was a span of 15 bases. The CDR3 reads CASSLFRGAGETQYF. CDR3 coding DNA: TGTGCCAGCAGCTTATTCCGTGGGGCGGGGGAGACCCAGTACTTC.